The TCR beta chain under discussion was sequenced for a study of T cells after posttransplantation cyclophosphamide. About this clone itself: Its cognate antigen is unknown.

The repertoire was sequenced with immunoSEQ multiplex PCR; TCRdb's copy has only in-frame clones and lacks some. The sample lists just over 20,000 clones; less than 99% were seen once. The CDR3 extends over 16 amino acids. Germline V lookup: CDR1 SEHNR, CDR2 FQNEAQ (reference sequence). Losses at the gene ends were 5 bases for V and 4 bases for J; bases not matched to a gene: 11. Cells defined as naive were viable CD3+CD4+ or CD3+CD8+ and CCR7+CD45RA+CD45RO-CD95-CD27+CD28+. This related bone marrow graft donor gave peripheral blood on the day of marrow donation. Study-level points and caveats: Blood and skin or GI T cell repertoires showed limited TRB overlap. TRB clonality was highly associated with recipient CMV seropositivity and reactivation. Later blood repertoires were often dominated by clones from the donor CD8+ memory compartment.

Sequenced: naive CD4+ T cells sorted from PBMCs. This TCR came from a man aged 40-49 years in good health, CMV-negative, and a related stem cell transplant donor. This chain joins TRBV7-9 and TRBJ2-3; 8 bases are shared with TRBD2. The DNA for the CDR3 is TGTGCCAGCAGCCTAAAAGCGGGAGCAATATCAGATACGCAGTATTTT. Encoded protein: CASSLKAGAISDTQYF.